This T cell receptor beta chain came from a study of T cell repertoires in cytomegalovirus infection. Looking at the study overall: Recently identified HLA-C-restricted CMV epitopes were among the peptides used. TCR beta signatures that were public indicated CMV infection and matching HLA type. Whole-study findings and limits: Predominance within the ex vivo response was attributable to HLA-C-restricted CMV-specific TCR beta clonotypes.

CDR3 length: 14 amino acids. Trimming cost V 6 bases and J 3 bases, with 15 bases left between them. Per the germline V gene, CDR1 is DFQATT and CDR2 is SNEGSKA (reference sequence). This clonotype showed up just a few times. What it recognizes is unknown. TCRdb reprocessed the reads with MiXCR, giving one entry per CDR3 protein. The data show roughly 730,000 distinct CDR3 sequences, 33% seen once. The chain employs TRBV20-1 and TRBJ2-1, with D possibly matching TRBD2 (7 bases). Sequenced material: cultured PBMCs, taken from culture after CMV antigen stimulation. The receptor was derived from a human donor in good health (CMV status not recorded). Some clones in this sample may be carry-over from other donors' samples. CDR3 loop: CSALPGGNYNEQFF. The CDR3 bases are TGCAGTGCCCTACCGGGGGGCAACTACAATGAGCAGTTCTTC.